This TCR beta chain was captured by sequencing in a study of PD-L1 blockade in urothelial cancer. Looked up from germline, CDR1 is GTSNPN and CDR2 is SVGIG (reference sequence). The length of the CDR3 is 16 residues. V was clipped by 1 base and J by 9 bases; unmatched bases: 10. As to time point: peripheral blood 6 weeks after treatment start. Only in-frame clones appear in the TCRdb table, and some are missing; sequencing was by immunoSEQ multiplex PCR. The table lists about 36,000 clones, 84% of them singletons. The chain links TRBV30 to TRBJ2-1; 12 nucleotides line up with TRBD2. The receptor's source is a man aged 35-49 years with urothelial cancer. The sample in question was PBMCs, obtained around atezolizumab (anti-PD-L1) treatment. In DNA, the CDR3 is TGTGCCTGGAGTGCCCTGACTAGCGGGAGAGGCAGTGAGCAGTTCTTC. This sequence encodes CAWSALTSGRGSEQFF.